One sample yielded the 30 T cell receptor beta chains listed below, sequenced in a study of CD8+ T cells in alopecia areata. cDNA serving as the sequencing template came from extracted, reverse transcribed RNA. Here immunoSEQ multiplex PCR was the method, and the copy in TCRdb shows in-frame clones only, minus some. In the table there are approximately 150,000 clones, 50% to 65% of which are singletons. Treatment denoted: oral pan-JAK inhibitor, 5-10 mg twice daily. This sample comprised CD4+ T cells sorted from blood, obtained at week 24, from a patient treated with tofacitinib. These receptor sequences come from a human donor with alopecia areata.

The chain joins TRBV29-1 to TRBJ2-3; D unclear. There are 12 residues in the CDR3. Per the germline V gene, CDR1 is SQVTM and CDR2 is ANQGSEA. Between the trimmed V and J ends, which lost 0 bases and 4 bases, there was a span of 5 bases. The CDR3 region is CSVEELADTQYF. The CDR3 nucleotides are TGCAGCGTTGAAGAGCTAGCAGATACGCAGTATTTT.

The chain is built from TRBV6-1 and TRBJ2-5; D unresolved. CDR1 is MNHNS and CDR2 is SASEGT in the germline V gene. Deletions cut 1 base from V and 4 bases from J, with 4 bases between. CDR3 length: 12 amino acids. Here the CDR3 DNA reads TGTGCCAGCAGTGAAGACGCAGAGACCCAGTACTTC. Translating gives CASSEDAETQYF.

This chain connects TRBV15 to TRBJ2-3; D is uncertain. Germline loops: CDR1 LNHNV, CDR2 YYDKDF (reference sequence). Trimming removed 3 bases at V and 3 bases at J, with 16 bases between. This CDR3 spans 16 amino acids. CDR3 sequence (DNA): TGTGCCACCAGCAGCAAGCGTGGTGGTCAGACAGATACGCAGTATTTT. Its protein product is CATSSKRGGQTDTQYF.

This clone was counted only a few times. This chain joins TRBV19 and TRBJ1-5; D is ambiguous. CDR3 size: 14 residues. Trimming removed 4 bases at V and 5 bases at J, with 12 bases between. The germline V gene encodes CDR1 LNHDA and CDR2 SQIVND (reference sequence). This CDR3 reads CASSSGGNDQPQHF. CDR3 coding DNA: TGTGCCAGTAGTAGTGGAGGGAACGATCAGCCCCAGCATTTT.

CDR3: CASHPGQGSYEQYF. As DNA, the CDR3 is TGCGCCAGCCACCCGGGACAGGGGTCCTACGAGCAGTACTTC. The V call is TRBV5-1, the J call TRBJ2-7; TRBD1 matches at 10 bases. The CDR3 covers 14 residues. Germline V lookup: CDR1 SGHRS, CDR2 YFSETQ. V lost 7 bases and J lost 1; bases outside the gene matches: 5. The full variable domain, its missing parts supplied by reference TRBV5-1 and TRBJ2-7, is KAGVTQTPRYLIKTRGQQVTLSCSPISGHRSVSWYQQTPGQGLQFLFEYFSETQRNKGNFPGRFSGRQFSNSRSEMNVSTLELGDSALYLCASHPGQGSYEQYFGPGTRLTVT.

V and J are TRBV29-1 and TRBJ1-1, with D possibly TRBD1 on 5 matching bases. The CDR3 spans 11 residues. V gave up 6 bases and J gave up 2 bases, with 7 bases separating them. In germline, CDR1 is SQVTM, CDR2 ANQGSEA. CDR3 in amino acids: CSVRANTEAFF. CDR3 coding DNA: TGCAGCGTCAGGGCCAACACTGAAGCTTTCTTT. The full variable domain, its missing parts supplied by reference TRBV29-1 and TRBJ1-1, is SAVISQKPSRDICQRGTSLTIQCQVDSQVTMMFWYRQQPGQSLTLIATANQGSEATYESGFVIDKFPISRPNLTFSTLTVSNMSPEDSSIYLCSVRANTEAFFGQGTRLTVV.

The chain joins TRBV29-1 to TRBJ2-3; 11 positions agree with TRBD2. CDR3 length: 16 residues. V was pared by 6 bases and J by 1 base, with 9 bases of the junction left unmatched. Germline CDR1 is SQVTM and CDR2 is ANQGSEA. The CDR3 protein is CSVLPPSGGRTDTQYF. Written as DNA, the CDR3 is TGCAGCGTCCTCCCCCCTAGCGGGGGGCGCACAGATACGCAGTATTTT.

CDR3 sequence reads: CAISGAGQGLSETQYF. In DNA, the CDR3 is TGTGCCATCAGTGGCGCGGGACAGGGCCTTTCGGAGACCCAGTACTTC. The V and J genes are TRBV10-3 and TRBJ2-5; 9 bases agree with TRBD1. After removal of 4 bases from V and 5 bases from J, the junction contained 11 bases not matched to a gene. CDR3 length: 16 amino acids. From germline, CDR1 is ENHRY and CDR2 SYGVKD.

The chain couples TRBV14 to TRBJ1-6, with unresolved D. V shed 1 base and J shed 7 bases, with 8 bases lying between them. Germline CDR1 and CDR2: SGHDN and FVKESK. The CDR3 loop spans 14 amino acids. This CDR3 reads CASSQGLLNSPLHF. The DNA for the CDR3 is TGTGCCAGCAGCCAAGGTCTTTTGAATTCACCCCTCCACTTT.

The chain has TRBV27 and TRBJ1-1; D perhaps matches TRBD1 (5 bases). Germline assignment: CDR1 MNHEY and CDR2 SMNVEV (reference sequence). V lost 2 bases and J 5 bases, leaving 9 bases between the germline ends. The CDR3 loop spans 13 amino acids. CDR3: CASSLAGGTEAFF. CDR3 coding DNA: TGTGCCAGCAGTTTAGCGGGGGGTACTGAAGCTTTCTTT.

The chain combines TRBV30 with TRBJ2-3, with TRBD2 matching 7 bases. Unmatched junction bases numbered 7, after V lost 0 bases and J lost 1 base. This CDR3 contains 16 residues. The germline V gene has CDR1 GTSNPN and CDR2 SVGIG (reference sequence). The CDR3 DNA is TGTGCCTGGAGTGTACGTGGACTAGGAGGCACAGATACGCAGTATTTT. Translating it yields CAWSVRGLGGTDTQYF.

This clone has just a few counts. The gene calls are TRBV18 and TRBJ1-4; weak D call: TRBD1 (6 bases). The CDR3 spans 13 residues. The germline V gene encodes CDR1 KGHSH and CDR2 LQKENI. Trimming took 6 bases from V and 5 from J, leaving 10 bases between them. For the CDR3, the DNA is TGTGCCAGCTCCCCGGACAGAAATGAAAAACTGTTTTTT. Its translation is CASSPDRNEKLFF.

This clone has just a few counts. This chain joins TRBV29-1 and TRBJ2-7; D is unclear. The germline V and J ends were trimmed by 4 bases and 6 bases, with 10 bases remaining between them. This CDR3 comprises 11 residues. Per germline, CDR1 SQVTM and CDR2 ANQGSEA. As DNA, the CDR3 is TGCAGCGTTGCTAGAGATCGCGAGCAGTACTTC. It yields the protein CSVARDREQYF.

The gene calls are TRBV5-1 and TRBJ2-5; D remains ambiguous. Germline loops: CDR1 SGHRS, CDR2 YFSETQ. The CDR3 is 11 amino acids. Trimming stripped 5 bases from V and 2 bases from J, with 4 bases between. CDR3 amino acids: CASRGQETQYF. DNA of the CDR3: TGCGCCAGCAGGGGTCAAGAGACCCAGTACTTC.

The gene calls are TRBV14 and TRBJ1-1, with D perhaps matching TRBD1 (5 bases). CDR1 and CDR2 (germline): SGHDN, FVKESK. This CDR3 is 15 amino acids long. Trimming took off 1 base at V and 5 bases at J, with 14 bases between the two ends. DNA of the CDR3: TGTGCCAGCAGCCAAGTTGGTACGCGGGGGACTGAAGCTTTCTTT. Translation gives CASSQVGTRGTEAFF.

This clone was observed a few times. The genes are TRBV11-2 and TRBJ1-1, with D hard to call. The length of the CDR3 is 14 residues. Germline CDR1 reads SGHAT; CDR2 reads FQNNGV. V was shortened by 0 bases and J by 10 bases, with 15 bases between the two germline ends. The CDR3 DNA reads as TGTGCCAGCAGCTTAGAGGAAGATCAATCTGGAGCTTTCTTT. Residues: CASSLEEDQSGAFF.

Notes on this clone: Other DNA sequences of this sample code for an identical CDR3. V and J are TRBV29-1 and TRBJ2-7; D could derive from TRBD1 or TRBD2 (5 bases each). Germline V CDR1 and CDR2: SQVTM, ANQGSEA. The CDR3 has 13 residues. Trimming took 4 bases from V and 4 from J, leaving 14 bases between them. The CDR3 loop is CSVVREYSYEQYF. In DNA, the CDR3 is TGCAGCGTTGTCAGGGAGTATTCTTACGAGCAGTACTTC.

The chain is built from TRBV23-1 and TRBJ2-2; D remains ambiguous. TRBV23-1 is filed as an ORF, its function uncertain. The V gene lost 2 bases and the J gene lost 7 bases, with 14 bases spanning the gap. The CDR3 has 15 residues. CDR3 residues: CASSQRSKFRGELFF. For the CDR3, the DNA is TGCGCCAGCAGTCAACGGAGTAAATTTCGCGGGGAGCTGTTTTTT.

Regarding this clone: The sample carries other DNA sequences with the same CDR3. This chain joins TRBV29-1 and TRBJ1-5; no clear D. The CDR3 runs 12 residues. Germline V gene data show CDR1 as SQVTM and CDR2 as ANQGSEA. Trimming took off 4 bases at V and 7 bases at J, with 11 bases between the two ends. CDR3 sequence: CSVGGSGQPQHF. CDR3 coding DNA: TGCAGCGTTGGAGGGAGTGGACAGCCCCAGCATTTT.

This clone occurred a few times. The chain couples TRBV4-2 to TRBJ2-7; D possibly corresponds to TRBD1 (6 bases). V shed 1 base and J shed 3 bases, with 10 bases lying between them. The germline V gene has CDR1 LGHNA and CDR2 YNFKEQ. CDR3 size: 14 residues. In nucleotides, the CDR3 is TGTGCCAGCAGCCAAGGAACAGGGAACTACGAGCAGTACTTC. This codes for CASSQGTGNYEQYF.

V is TRBV5-6 and J is TRBJ1-5; no clear D gene. This CDR3 region has 15 residues. V dropped 0 bases and J dropped 2 bases, with 9 bases sitting between them. Looked up from germline, CDR1 is SGHDT and CDR2 is YYEEEE. CDR3 protein: CASSLAGRGNQPQHF. CDR3 DNA sequence: TGTGCCAGCAGCTTGGCGGGGAGGGGCAATCAGCCCCAGCATTTT. Variable domain in full (rest from reference TRBV5-6 and TRBJ1-5): DAGVTQSPTHLIKTRGQQVTLRCSPKSGHDTVSWYQQALGQGPQFIFQYYEEEERQRGNFPDRFSGHQFPNYSSELNVNALLLGDSALYLCASSLAGRGNQPQHFGDGTRLSIL.

V gene TRBV29-1 combines with J gene TRBJ2-3, with TRBD2 matching over 7 bases. From germline, CDR1 is SQVTM and CDR2 ANQGSEA. The V gene end was trimmed by 1 base and the J gene end by 5 bases; junction bases not matched to a gene: 6. This CDR3 is 14 amino acids long. Here the CDR3 DNA reads TGCAGCGTTGAAGTGGCGGGGGTTGGAGATACGCAGTATTTT. Encoded protein: CSVEVAGVGDTQYF.

This clone was counted between two and nine times. The chain recombines TRBV30 with TRBJ1-5; TRBD1 aligns across 9 bases. Germline V lookup: CDR1 GTSNPN, CDR2 SVGIG (reference sequence). Trimming at V came to 4 bases and at J to 6 bases, leaving 7 bases not matched to a gene. This CDR3 is 14 amino acids long. The CDR3 nucleotides are TGTGCCTGGACCACGGGACAGGGTGGTCAGCCCCAGCATTTT. Amino acid sequence: CAWTTGQGGQPQHF.

This clone has only a few counts. The V and J genes are TRBV9 and TRBJ2-3; TRBD2 agrees at 9 bases. V shed 1 base and J 5 bases; nucleotides not matched to a gene: 2. The CDR3 runs 14 residues. CDR1 SGDLS and CDR2 YYNGEE come from the germline V gene. The CDR3 bases are TGTGCCAGCAGCGTATTAGCGGGGGTAGATACGCAGTATTTT. This translates into CASSVLAGVDTQYF.

This clone was counted a few times. This sequence joins TRBV29-1 and TRBJ2-7; a possible D gene is TRBD1 (6 bases). Germline V gene sequence: CDR1 SQVTM, CDR2 ANQGSEA. The ends were cut back, 6 bases at V and 2 bases at J, with 17 bases in the middle. The CDR3 is 14 amino acids. In nucleotides, the CDR3 is TGCAGCGTCAGGGGTCGGCAGGGTCCCTACGAGCAGTACTTC. It is translated as CSVRGRQGPYEQYF.

To note about this clone: The sample holds other DNA sequences that translate to the same CDR3. The V and J genes are TRBV5-1 and TRBJ2-5; D not resolved. CDR1 is SGHRS, CDR2 YFSETQ, per germline. Trimming shortened V by 2 bases and J by 2 bases, and 7 bases separated the two germline ends. This CDR3 contains 13 residues. The DNA of the CDR3 is TGCGCCAGCAGCTTAATGGGGCAAGAGACCCAGTACTTC. Protein product: CASSLMGQETQYF. Full variable domain (missing parts from reference TRBV5-1 and TRBJ2-5): KAGVTQTPRYLIKTRGQQVTLSCSPISGHRSVSWYQQTPGQGLQFLFEYFSETQRNKGNFPGRFSGRQFSNSRSEMNVSTLELGDSALYLCASSLMGQETQYFGPGTRLLVL.

This chain joins TRBV30 and TRBJ2-7; the D gene could be TRBD1 or TRBD2 (5 bases each). V was pared by 5 bases and J by 3 bases, with 8 bases between. The CDR3 has 11 residues. Germline V CDR1 and CDR2: GTSNPN, SVGIG (reference sequence). As DNA, the CDR3 is TGTGCCTGGGGGACCTTCTACGAGCAGTACTTC. Amino acid sequence: CAWGTFYEQYF.

This chain links TRBV7-9 with TRBJ1-2; 11 positions agree with TRBD1. With 5 bases clipped from V and 8 bases from J, the junction kept 4 bases outside the gene matches. The CDR3 is 13 amino acids. Germline loops: CDR1 SEHNR, CDR2 FQNEAQ (reference sequence). The CDR3 DNA follows: TGTGCCAGCAGCACCGGACAGGGGGCAGGCTACACCTTC. Translation gives CASSTGQGAGYTF.

This clone was found a few times. V is TRBV5-5 and J is TRBJ1-5, with D maybe TRBD1 (5 bases). Germline V gene data show CDR1 as SGHKS and CDR2 as YYEKEE (reference sequence). This CDR3 has 14 residues. Trimming left V 3 bases short and J 0 bases short, with 7 bases between. CDR3 residues: CASSWGNSNQPQHF. For the CDR3, the DNA is TGTGCCAGCAGCTGGGGCAATAGCAATCAGCCCCAGCATTTT.

This clone was detected a few times. The chain employs TRBV4-1 and TRBJ2-3, with TRBD2 matching over 7 bases. From germline, CDR1 is MGHRA and CDR2 YSYEKL. This CDR3 is 16 amino acids long. With 3 bases clipped from V and 0 bases from J, the junction kept 6 bases outside the gene matches. The CDR3, as DNA: TGCGCCAGCAGCCATTCTCAGGGAGGGAGCACAGATACGCAGTATTTT. It specifies CASSHSQGGSTDTQYF.